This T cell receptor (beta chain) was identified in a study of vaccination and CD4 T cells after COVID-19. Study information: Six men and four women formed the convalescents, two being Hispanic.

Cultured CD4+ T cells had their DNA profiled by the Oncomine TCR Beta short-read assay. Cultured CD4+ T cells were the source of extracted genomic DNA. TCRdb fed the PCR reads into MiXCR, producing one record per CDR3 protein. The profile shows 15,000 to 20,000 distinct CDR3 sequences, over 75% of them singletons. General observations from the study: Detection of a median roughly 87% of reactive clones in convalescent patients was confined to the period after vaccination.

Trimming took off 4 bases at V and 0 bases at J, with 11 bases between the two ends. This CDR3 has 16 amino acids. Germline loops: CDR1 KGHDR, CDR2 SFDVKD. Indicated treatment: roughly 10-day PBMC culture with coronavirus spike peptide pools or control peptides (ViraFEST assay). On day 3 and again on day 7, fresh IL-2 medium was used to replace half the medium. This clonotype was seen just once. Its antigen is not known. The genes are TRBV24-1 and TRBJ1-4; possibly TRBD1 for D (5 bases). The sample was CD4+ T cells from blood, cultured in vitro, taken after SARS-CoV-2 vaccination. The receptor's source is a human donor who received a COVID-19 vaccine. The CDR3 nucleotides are TGTGCCACCAGTGAAGGGACGGATGCAACTAATGAAAAACTGTTTTTT. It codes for CATSEGTDATNEKLFF.